This paragraph reports one TCR beta chain. This sample stems from a study of OX40 agonist ivuxolimab in advanced cancers. The repertoire was sequenced with immunoSEQ multiplex PCR; TCRdb's copy has only in-frame clones and lacks some. The table includes fewer than 65,000 clones, about 87% detected once. Germline lookup yields CDR1 SGHTA and CDR2 FQGNSA. Trimming shortened V by 6 bases and J by 2 bases, and 10 bases separated the two germline ends. This CDR3 is built from 13 residues. This chain connects TRBV7-2 to TRBJ2-5, with D unresolved. The sequencing here drew on CD4+ or CD8+ T cells sorted from blood, taken in a trial of the OX40 agonist ivuxolimab. This TCR came from an adult with an advanced solid tumor such as melanoma, head and neck, liver or kidney cancer. The CDR3 DNA reads TGTGCCAGCAGTGGGCGCCTTCAAGAGACCCAGTACTTC. This codes for CASSGRLQETQYF.